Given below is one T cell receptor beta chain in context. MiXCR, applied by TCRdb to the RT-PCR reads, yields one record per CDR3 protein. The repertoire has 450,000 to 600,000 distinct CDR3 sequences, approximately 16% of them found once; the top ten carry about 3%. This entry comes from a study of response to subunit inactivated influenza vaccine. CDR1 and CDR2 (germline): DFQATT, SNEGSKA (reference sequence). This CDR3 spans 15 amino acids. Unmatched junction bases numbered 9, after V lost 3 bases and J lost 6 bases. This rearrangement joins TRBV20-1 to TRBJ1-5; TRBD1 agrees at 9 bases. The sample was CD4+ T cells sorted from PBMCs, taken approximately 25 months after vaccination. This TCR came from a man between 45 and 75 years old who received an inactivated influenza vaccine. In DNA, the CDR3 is TGCAGTGCTAGCGCCTGGACAGGGGTAATTCAGCCCCAGCATTTT. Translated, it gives CSASAWTGVIQPQHF.